The clone carrying this TCR beta chain came up once. This sample is drawn from a study of blood T cell repertoires in COVID-19. About the research overall: Nucleic acid was either cDNA or gDNA, and it came from T cells, B-cell-depleted T cells, or PBMCs.

Sequenced by immunoSEQ multiplex PCR; TCRdb stores in-frame clones only, minus some. Of tens of thousands of clones listed, approximately 84% are singletons. This sequence was found in a man between 60 and 70 years old with acute or convalescent COVID-19. The sequenced sample was peripheral blood.

CDR3 coding DNA: TGCGCCAGCAGTCTGGGACTAAATTACAATGAGCAGTTCTTC. Translation gives CASSLGLNYNEQFF. The chain uses TRBV10-2 and TRBJ2-1; 7 nucleotides line up with TRBD2. Germline CDR1 WSHSY, CDR2 SAAADI. Trimming removed 5 bases from V and 4 bases from J; junction bases left unmatched: 5. The CDR3 loop spans 14 amino acids.